This record covers a single T cell receptor beta chain. This entry comes from a study of blood T cell repertoires in COVID-19. TCRdb's copy holds only in-frame clones and misses some; the assay was immunoSEQ multiplex PCR. The sample contains some 120,000 clones, around 86% of which appear only once. From germline, CDR1 is SGHAT and CDR2 FQNNGV. The CDR3 is 12 residues long. Trimming cost V 4 bases and J 2 bases, with 5 bases left between them. Sample: peripheral blood. The sequence came from an elderly woman with acute or convalescent COVID-19. V is TRBV11-2 and J is TRBJ1-2; D is uncertain. This CDR3 reads CASSSLNYGYTF. The CDR3 nucleotides read TGTGCCAGCAGCTCTCTAAACTATGGCTACACCTTC. The entire variable domain, with the rest obtained from reference TRBV11-2 and TRBJ1-2, is as follows: EAGVAQSPRYKIIEKRQSVAFWCNPISGHATLYWYQQILGQGPKLLIQFQNNGVVDDSQLPKDRFSAERLKGVDSTLKIQPAKLEDSAVYLCASSSLNYGYTFGSGTRLTVV.